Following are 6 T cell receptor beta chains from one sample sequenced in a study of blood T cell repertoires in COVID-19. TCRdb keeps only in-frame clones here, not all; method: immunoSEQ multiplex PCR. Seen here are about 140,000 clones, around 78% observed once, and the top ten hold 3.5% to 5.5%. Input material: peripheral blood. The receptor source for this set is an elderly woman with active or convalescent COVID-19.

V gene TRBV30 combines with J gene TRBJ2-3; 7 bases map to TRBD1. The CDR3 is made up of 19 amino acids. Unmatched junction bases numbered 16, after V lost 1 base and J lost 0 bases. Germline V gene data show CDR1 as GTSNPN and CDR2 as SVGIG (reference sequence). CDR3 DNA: TGTGCCTGGAGTGGGCCTGGTGGGACAGCCCGAGCTAGCACAGATACGCAGTATTTT. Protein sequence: CAWSGPGGTARASTDTQYF.

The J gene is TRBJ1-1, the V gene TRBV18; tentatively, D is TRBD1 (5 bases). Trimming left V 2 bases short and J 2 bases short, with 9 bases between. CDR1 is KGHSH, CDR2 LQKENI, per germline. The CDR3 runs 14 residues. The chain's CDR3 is CASSPRTQNTEAFF. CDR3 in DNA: TGTGCCAGCTCACCAAGGACACAAAACACTGAAGCTTTCTTT.

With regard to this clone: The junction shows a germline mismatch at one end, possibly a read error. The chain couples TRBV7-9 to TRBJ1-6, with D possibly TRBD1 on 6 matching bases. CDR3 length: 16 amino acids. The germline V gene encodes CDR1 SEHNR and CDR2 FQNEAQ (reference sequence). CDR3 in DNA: TGTACCAGCAGCGCGGGGGCAGGGTTCTATAATTCACCCCTCCACTTT. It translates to CTSSAGAGFYNSPLHF.

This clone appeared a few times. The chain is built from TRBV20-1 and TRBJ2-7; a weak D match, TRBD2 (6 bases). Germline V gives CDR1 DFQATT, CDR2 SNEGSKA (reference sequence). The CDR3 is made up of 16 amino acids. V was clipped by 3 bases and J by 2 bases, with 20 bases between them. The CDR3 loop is CSASGAHSGGPYEQYF. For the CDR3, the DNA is TGCAGTGCTAGTGGTGCCCATAGCGGAGGGCCCTACGAGCAGTACTTC.

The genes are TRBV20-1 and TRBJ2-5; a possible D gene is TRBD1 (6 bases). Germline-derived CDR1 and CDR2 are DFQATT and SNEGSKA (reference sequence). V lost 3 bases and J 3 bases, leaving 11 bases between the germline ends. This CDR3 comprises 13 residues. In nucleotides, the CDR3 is TGCAGTGCTAGTCCCGGGGACAAAGAGACCCAGTACTTC. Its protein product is CSASPGDKETQYF.

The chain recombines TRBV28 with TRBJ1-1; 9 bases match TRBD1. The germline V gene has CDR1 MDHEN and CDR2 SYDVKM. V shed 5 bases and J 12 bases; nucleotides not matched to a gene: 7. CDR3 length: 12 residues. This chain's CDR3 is CASSLRTGETFF. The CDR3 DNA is TGTGCCAGCAGTCTCCGGACAGGGGAAACTTTCTTT.